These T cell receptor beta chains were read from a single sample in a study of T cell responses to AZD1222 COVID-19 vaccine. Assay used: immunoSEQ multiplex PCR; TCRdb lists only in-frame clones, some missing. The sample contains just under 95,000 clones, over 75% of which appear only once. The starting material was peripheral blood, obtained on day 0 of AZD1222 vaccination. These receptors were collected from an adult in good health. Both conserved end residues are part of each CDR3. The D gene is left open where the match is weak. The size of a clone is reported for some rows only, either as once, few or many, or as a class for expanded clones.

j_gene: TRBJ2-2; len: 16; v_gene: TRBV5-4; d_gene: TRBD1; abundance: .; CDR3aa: CASSLDPQGAKEELFF; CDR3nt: TGTGCCAGCAGCTTGGATCCACAGGGGGCAAAGGAGGAGCTGTTTTTT
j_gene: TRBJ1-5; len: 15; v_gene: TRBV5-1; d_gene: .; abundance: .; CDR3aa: CASSLAGAQNQPQHF; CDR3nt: TGCGCCAGCAGCTTGGCGGGGGCCCAGAATCAGCCCCAGCATTTT
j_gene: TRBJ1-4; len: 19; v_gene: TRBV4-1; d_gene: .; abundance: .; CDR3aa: CASSQEVRDLAKGNEKLFF; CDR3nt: TGCGCCAGCAGCCAAGAAGTCCGGGACCTTGCTAAGGGGAATGAAAAACTGTTTTTT
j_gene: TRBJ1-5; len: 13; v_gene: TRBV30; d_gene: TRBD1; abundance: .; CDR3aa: CAWSSGGTQPQHF; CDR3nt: TGTGCCTGGAGTTCAGGGGGCACTCAGCCCCAGCATTTT
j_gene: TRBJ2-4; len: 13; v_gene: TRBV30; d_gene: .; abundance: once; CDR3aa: CAWSAGTWNIQYF; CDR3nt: TGTGCCTGGAGCGCAGGGACCTGGAACATTCAGTACTTC
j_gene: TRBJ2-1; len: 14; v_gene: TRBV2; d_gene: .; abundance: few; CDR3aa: CASRSAGRYNEQFF; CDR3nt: TGTGCCAGCAGAAGCGCGGGGAGGTACAATGAGCAGTTCTTC
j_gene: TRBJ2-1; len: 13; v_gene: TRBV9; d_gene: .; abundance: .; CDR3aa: CASSGLALDEQFF; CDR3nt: TGTGCCAGCAGCGGGCTAGCGCTCGATGAGCAGTTCTTC
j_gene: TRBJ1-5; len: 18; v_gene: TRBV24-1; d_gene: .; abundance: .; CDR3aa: CATSDFVKSKKPRQPQHF; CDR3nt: TGTGCCACCAGTGATTTTGTTAAGTCCAAAAAGCCTCGGCAGCCCCAGCATTTT
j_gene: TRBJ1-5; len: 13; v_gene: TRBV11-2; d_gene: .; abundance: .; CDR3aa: CASSLEFNQPQHF; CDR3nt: TGTGCCAGCAGCTTGGAGTTCAATCAGCCCCAGCATTTT
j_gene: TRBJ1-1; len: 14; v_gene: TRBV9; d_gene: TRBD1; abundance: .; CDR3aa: CASSARDRGPEAFF; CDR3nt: TGTGCCAGCAGCGCTCGAGACAGGGGGCCTGAAGCTTTCTTT
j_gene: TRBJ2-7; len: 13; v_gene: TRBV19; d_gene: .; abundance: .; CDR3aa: CASIDRAGYEQYF; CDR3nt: TGTGCCAGTATCGATCGGGCAGGATACGAGCAGTACTTC
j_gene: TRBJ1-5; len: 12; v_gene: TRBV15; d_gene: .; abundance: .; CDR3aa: CATSRVGLGQHF; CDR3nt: TGTGCCACCAGCAGAGTAGGCCTTGGGCAGCATTTT
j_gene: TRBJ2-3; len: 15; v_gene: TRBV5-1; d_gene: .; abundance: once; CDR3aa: CASSILGLPADTQYF; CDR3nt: TGCGCCAGCAGCATCCTGGGCCTTCCAGCAGATACGCAGTATTTT
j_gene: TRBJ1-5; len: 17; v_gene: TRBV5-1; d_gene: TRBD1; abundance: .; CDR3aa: CASSLLGQGGSNQPQHF; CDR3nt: TGCGCCAGCAGCTTGTTGGGACAGGGTGGGAGCAATCAGCCCCAGCATTTT
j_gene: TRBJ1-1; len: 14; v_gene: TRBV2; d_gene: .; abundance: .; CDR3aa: CASSGDSQNTEAFF; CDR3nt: TGTGCCAGCAGCGGCGACAGCCAGAACACTGAAGCTTTCTTT
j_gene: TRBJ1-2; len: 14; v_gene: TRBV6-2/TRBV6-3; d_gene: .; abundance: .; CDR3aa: CASSPTTGGYGYTF; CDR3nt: TGTGCCAGCAGCCCCACGACAGGAGGCTATGGCTACACCTTC
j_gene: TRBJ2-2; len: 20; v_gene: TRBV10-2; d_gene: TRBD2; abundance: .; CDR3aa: CASSGSASGGPLSNTGELFF; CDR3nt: TGCGCCAGCAGTGGGAGCGCTAGCGGGGGGCCTTTATCGAACACCGGGGAGCTGTTTTTT
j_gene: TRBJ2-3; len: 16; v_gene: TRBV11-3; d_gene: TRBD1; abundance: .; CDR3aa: CASSLEAGTGGNTQYF; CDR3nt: TGTGCCAGCAGCTTAGAAGCCGGGACAGGGGGTAATACGCAGTATTTT
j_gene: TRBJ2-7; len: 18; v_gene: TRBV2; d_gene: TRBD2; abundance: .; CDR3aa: CASSESGGMAFGVDEQYF; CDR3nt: TGTGCCAGCAGTGAGAGCGGGGGGATGGCCTTTGGTGTGGATGAGCAGTACTTC
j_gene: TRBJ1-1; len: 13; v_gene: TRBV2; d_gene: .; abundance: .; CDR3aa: CASIRDRDTEAFF; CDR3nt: TGTGCCAGCATCCGGGACCGGGACACTGAAGCTTTCTTT
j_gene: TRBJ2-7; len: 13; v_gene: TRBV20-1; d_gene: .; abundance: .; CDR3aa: CSASTGGSDEQYF; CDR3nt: TGCAGTGCTAGTACGGGGGGCTCTGACGAGCAGTACTTC
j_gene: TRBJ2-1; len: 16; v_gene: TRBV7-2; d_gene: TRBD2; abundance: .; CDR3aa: CASSLIMRGGSNEQFF; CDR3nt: TGTGCCAGCAGCTTAATTATGCGGGGGGGTTCTAATGAGCAGTTCTTC
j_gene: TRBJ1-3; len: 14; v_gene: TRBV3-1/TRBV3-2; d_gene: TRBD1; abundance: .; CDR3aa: CASSQGTDRDTIYF; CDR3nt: TGTGCCAGCAGCCAGGGGACAGACCGAGACACCATATATTTT
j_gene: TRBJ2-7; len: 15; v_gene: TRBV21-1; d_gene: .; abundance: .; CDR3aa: CASRQRQGISYEQYF; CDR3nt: TGTGCCAGCAGACAGAGACAGGGGATTTCCTACGAGCAGTACTTC
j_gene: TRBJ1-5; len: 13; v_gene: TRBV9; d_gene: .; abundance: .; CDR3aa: CASSRGSNQPQHF; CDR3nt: TGTGCCAGCAGCCGAGGAAGCAATCAGCCCCAGCATTTT
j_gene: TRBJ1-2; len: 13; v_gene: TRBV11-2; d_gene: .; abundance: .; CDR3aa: CASRGGGVTGYTF; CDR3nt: TGTGCCAGCAGAGGGGGGGGTGTCACGGGCTACACCTTC
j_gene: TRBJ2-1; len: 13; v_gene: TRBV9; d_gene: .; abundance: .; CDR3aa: CASSVVNQAEQFF; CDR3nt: TGTGCCAGCAGCGTAGTCAACCAGGCTGAGCAGTTCTTC
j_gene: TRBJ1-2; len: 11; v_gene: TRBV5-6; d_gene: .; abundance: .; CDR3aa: CASSLETGWAF; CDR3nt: TGTGCCAGCAGCTTGGAAACAGGGTGGGCGTTC
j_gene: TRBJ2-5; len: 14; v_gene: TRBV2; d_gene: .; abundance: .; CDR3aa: CASSPGIGPETQYF; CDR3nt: TGTGCCAGTTCGCCGGGGATCGGTCCCGAGACCCAGTACTTC
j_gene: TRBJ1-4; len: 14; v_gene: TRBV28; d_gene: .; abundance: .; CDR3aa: CASRSQGDNEKLFF; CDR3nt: TGTGCCAGCAGGTCACAGGGCGATAATGAAAAACTGTTTTTT
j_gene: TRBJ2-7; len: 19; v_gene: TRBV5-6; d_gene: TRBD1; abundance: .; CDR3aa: CASIPIPATTGTGGYEQYF; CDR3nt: TGTGCCAGCATCCCCATCCCCGCCACTACAGGGACAGGGGGCTACGAGCAGTACTTC
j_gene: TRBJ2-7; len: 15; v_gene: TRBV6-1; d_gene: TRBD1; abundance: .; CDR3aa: CASSEAQGAGYEQYF; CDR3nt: TGTGCCAGCAGTGAAGCGCAGGGGGCTGGATACGAGCAGTACTTC
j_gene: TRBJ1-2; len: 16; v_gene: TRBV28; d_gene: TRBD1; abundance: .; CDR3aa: CASRVISGGNNYGYTF; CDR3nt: TGTGCCAGCAGGGTCATCTCAGGGGGCAATAACTATGGCTACACCTTC
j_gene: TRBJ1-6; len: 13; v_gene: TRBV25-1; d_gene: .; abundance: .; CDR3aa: CASSAGRNSPLHF; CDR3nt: TGTGCCAGCAGTGCGGGACGGAATTCACCCCTCCACTTT
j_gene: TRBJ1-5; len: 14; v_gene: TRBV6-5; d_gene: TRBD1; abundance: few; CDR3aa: CASRVDRVIQPQHF; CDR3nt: TGTGCCAGCAGAGTAGACAGGGTTATTCAGCCCCAGCATTTT
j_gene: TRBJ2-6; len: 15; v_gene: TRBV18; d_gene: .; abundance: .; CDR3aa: CASSPYTAGANVLTF; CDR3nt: TGTGCCAGCTCACCGTACACAGCTGGGGCCAACGTCCTGACTTTC
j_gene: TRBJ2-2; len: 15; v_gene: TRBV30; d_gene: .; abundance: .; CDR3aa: CAWSPSGPNTGELFF; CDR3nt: TGTGCCTGGAGTCCCTCAGGGCCGAACACCGGGGAGCTGTTTTTT
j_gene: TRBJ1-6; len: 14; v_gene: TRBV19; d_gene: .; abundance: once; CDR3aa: CASRPGRGTSPLHF; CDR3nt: TGTGCCAGTAGACCGGGCAGGGGAACCTCACCCCTCCACTTT
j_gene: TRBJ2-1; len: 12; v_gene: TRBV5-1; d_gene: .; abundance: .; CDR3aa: CASSLEGNEQFF; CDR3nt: TGCGCCAGCAGCTTGGAGGGGAATGAGCAGTTCTTC
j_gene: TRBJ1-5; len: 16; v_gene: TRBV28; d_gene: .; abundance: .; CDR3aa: CASSLSQGMSNQPQHF; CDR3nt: TGTGCCAGCAGTTTAAGCCAGGGGATGAGCAATCAGCCCCAGCATTTT